These 18 T cell receptor beta chains were sequenced from one sample in a study of blood T cells in healthy people across ages. A second PCR of 7 to 11 cycles used a sample-barcoded 5' primer and a J-beta primer mix. One entry per CDR3 protein results from TCRdb running MiXCR on the 5' RACE reads. The sample holds 1.5 million to 2 million distinct CDR3 sequences, less than 50% seen once. Sample: blood. These receptors were collected from a woman aged 40 to 50 in good health.

The V call is TRBV24-1, the J call TRBJ2-3; TRBD2 matches 12 bases. The CDR3 has 16 residues. V lost 8 bases, J lost 0 bases, and 5 bases stayed unmatched. CDR1 and CDR2 (germline): KGHDR, SFDVKD. The CDR3 sequence: CATTEGTSGSTDTQYF. Written as DNA, the CDR3 is TGTGCCACCACTGAAGGGACTAGCGGGAGCACAGATACGCAGTATTTT.

The gene calls are TRBV12-3 or TRBV12-4 and TRBJ1-2, with 11 bases matching TRBD1. V lost 6 bases and J lost 8; bases outside the gene matches: 11. CDR3 length: 15 residues. For the CDR3, the DNA is TGTGCCAGCAGACCCACCGGACAGGGGGCGGGGGGCTACACCTTC. Translating gives CASRPTGQGAGGYTF.

This chain uses TRBV24-1 with TRBJ2-5; D tentatively fits TRBD1 or TRBD2 (5 bases each). Trimming left V 1 base short and J 4 bases short, with 12 bases between. CDR1 and CDR2 (germline): KGHDR, SFDVKD. The CDR3 covers 15 residues. The CDR3 bases are TGTGCCACCAGTGATTTCAGGGATGCGGGAGAGACCCAGTACTTC. Translating it yields CATSDFRDAGETQYF.

This clonotype was seen more than once but under ten times. V and J are TRBV5-1 and TRBJ2-3; D ambiguous. Per germline, CDR1 SGHRS and CDR2 YFSETQ. This CDR3 is built from 14 residues. V was clipped by 6 bases and J by 5 bases, with 16 bases between them. The CDR3: CASTRRRPGDTQYF. The CDR3 DNA reads as TGCGCCAGCACCAGAAGGCGGCCGGGAGATACGCAGTATTTT.

Many counts were recorded for this clonotype. The chain joins TRBV7-9 to TRBJ2-4; possible D gene TRBD1, 5 bases. CDR1 and CDR2 from the germline V gene are SEHNR and FQNEAQ (reference sequence). The CDR3 is 15 residues long. V was pared by 6 bases and J by 0 bases, with 12 bases between. CDR3 protein: CASSSPGLAKNIQYF. CDR3 DNA: TGTGCCAGCAGTTCCCCAGGGCTAGCCAAAAACATTCAGTACTTC.

CDR3 residues: CASKTTSGNYEQYF. As DNA, the CDR3 is TGTGCCAGCAAGACGACTAGCGGGAACTACGAGCAGTACTTC. The V gene is TRBV7-9, the J gene TRBJ2-7; 11 bases fit TRBD2. Germline trimming cut 7 bases from V and 3 bases from J; bases unmatched to any gene: 5. This CDR3 is built from 14 residues. CDR1 is SEHNR, CDR2 FQNEAQ, per germline (reference sequence).

The V gene is TRBV6-1, the J gene TRBJ2-5, with a possible D match to TRBD1 (6 bases). The assigned J gene may be wrong: the sequence end matches TRBJ2-7 better. Germline V gene data show CDR1 as MNHNS and CDR2 as SASEGT. The CDR3 contains 13 residues. CDR3 sequence: CASSEVQGDEQYF. CDR3 bases: TGTGCCAGCAGTGAAGTACAGGGCGACGAGCAGTACTTC.

This clonotype was detected only once. The junction does not match germline at one end; this may be a read error. The rearrangement uses TRBV28 and TRBJ2-5, with no clear D. Looked up from germline, CDR1 is MDHEN and CDR2 is SYDVKM. This CDR3 is built from 12 residues. The CDR3 nucleotides read TGTGCCGGCAGTCCCCCGGGAGAGACCCAGTACTTC. Its translation is CAGSPPGETQYF.

The rearrangement links TRBV3-1 to TRBJ2-1; D unresolved. V was trimmed by 0 bases and J by 9 bases, leaving 9 bases between them. This CDR3 contains 13 residues. Germline V CDR1 and CDR2: LGHDT, YNNKEL (reference sequence). The chain's CDR3 is CASSQDPRSEQFF. In DNA, the CDR3 is TGTGCCAGCAGCCAAGATCCGAGGTCTGAGCAGTTCTTC.

This clonotype appeared once. This chain joins TRBV5-1 and TRBJ2-3; 7 nucleotides line up with TRBD1. Germline-derived CDR1 and CDR2 are SGHRS and YFSETQ. The CDR3 consists of 14 residues. Trimming cost V 2 bases and J 12 bases; bases outside gene matches: 12. In DNA, the CDR3 is TGCGCCAGCAGCTTTGACAGGGCGTCGGGTCATCAGTATTTT. This codes for CASSFDRASGHQYF.

The rearrangement joins TRBV6-4 to TRBJ2-3; D tentatively reads TRBD1 or TRBD2 (5 bases each). V was trimmed by 4 bases and J by 1 base, leaving 9 bases between them. Looked up from germline, CDR1 is MRHNA and CDR2 is SNTAGT. The CDR3 consists of 14 residues. CDR3 nucleotide sequence: TGTGCCAGCAGTGCGGGACCACGCACAGATACGCAGTATTTT. Protein sequence: CASSAGPRTDTQYF.

This chain connects TRBV5-1 to TRBJ2-1; no firm D call. V lost 2 bases, J lost 15 bases, and 9 bases lay in between. Germline assignment: CDR1 SGHRS and CDR2 YFSETQ. This CDR3 is 10 amino acids long. The CDR3 DNA reads TGCGCCAGCAGCTTAGTTCTTTGGTTCTTC. It yields the protein CASSLVLWFF.

The chain combines TRBV4-1 with TRBJ2-3; a possible D gene is TRBD2 (7 bases). The CDR3 consists of 17 residues. V shed 0 bases and J shed 5 bases, with 18 bases lying between them. CDR1 and CDR2 (germline): MGHRA, YSYEKL. CDR3 sequence (DNA): TGCGCCAGCAGCCAAGAAAAGGGGGGGAGTTCAGGAGATACGCAGTATTTT. Its translation is CASSQEKGGSSGDTQYF.

This chain uses TRBV4-1 with TRBJ2-7; TRBD2 agrees at 7 bases. The CDR3 extends over 16 amino acids. CDR1 is MGHRA, CDR2 YSYEKL, per germline. Germline trimming cut 1 base from V and 0 bases from J; bases unmatched to any gene: 6. This chain's CDR3 is CASSQGRGDYSYEQYF. The CDR3 DNA reads as TGCGCCAGCAGCCAAGGCCGGGGGGATTACTCCTACGAGCAGTACTTC.

As concerns this clonotype: At one of its ends the junction is not consistent with the germline gene, which may arise from a read error. The chain combines TRBV28 with TRBJ2-3; perhaps TRBD2 as D (7 bases). The CDR3 contains 18 residues. Germline values: CDR1 MDHEN, CDR2 SYDVKM. CDR3 in DNA: TGTACCAGCAATATTTTAGGGGGGGCCCAATCGGCGGGAGATACGCAGTATTTT. Translating gives CTSNILGGAQSAGDTQYF. Together with reference TRBV28 and TRBJ2-3, the CDR3 gives the full variable domain: DVKVTQSSRYLVKRTGEKVFLECVQDMDHENMFWYRQDPGLGLRLIYFSYDVKMKEKGDIPEGYSVSREKKERFSLILESASTNQTSMYLCTSNILGGAQSAGDTQYFGPGTRLTVL.

The V call is TRBV7-2, the J call TRBJ2-3, with 8 positions matching TRBD1. V lost 1 base, J lost 2 bases, and 8 bases stayed unmatched. Germline values: CDR1 SGHTA, CDR2 FQGNSA. The CDR3 has 17 residues. In DNA form, the CDR3 reads TGTGCCAGCAGCTTAGAATTAGGACAGGGAGACACAGATACGCAGTATTTT. This gives the protein CASSLELGQGDTDTQYF.

This chain uses TRBV6-1 with TRBJ2-7; D is ambiguous. This CDR3 has 14 residues. The germline V gene has CDR1 MNHNS and CDR2 SASEGT. Trimming pared 0 bases from V and 1 base from J, leaving 7 bases between. The CDR3 region is CASSEAAASYEQYF. In nucleotides, the CDR3 is TGTGCCAGCAGTGAAGCGGCGGCTTCCTACGAGCAGTACTTC.

This rearrangement joins TRBV5-1 to TRBJ2-4, with 7 positions matching TRBD1. The DNA matches TRBJ2-7 better at its end, which makes the J call doubtful. Germline CDR1 is SGHRS and CDR2 is YFSETQ. The CDR3 covers 14 residues. This CDR3 is CASSPTGLRNEQYF. CDR3 in DNA: TGCGCCAGCAGCCCGACAGGGTTAAGAAACGAGCAGTACTTC.